Sequencing of this TCR beta chain was carried out in a study of blood T cell repertoires in COVID-19. Study details: Italy, Spain and the United States were the sources of the convalescent and acute COVID-19 samples. Sample material is recorded as cDNA or gDNA derived from T cells, B-cell-depleted T cells, or PBMCs.

Original handling: Cell counts per sample came from amplifying reference gene primers. TCRdb keeps only in-frame clones here, not all; method: immunoSEQ multiplex PCR. The V and J calls and the clone size are those of that table, but D and trimming were determined from the DNA. The data contain almost 200,000 clones, less than 90% of them singletons. Germline CDR1 and CDR2: SGHNT and YYREEE (reference sequence). The V end was cut by 4 bases, the J end by 1 base, with 11 bases between. This CDR3 spans 14 amino acids. The rearrangement joins TRBV5-4 to TRBJ1-2; D gene uncertain. The TCR sequence derives from a woman in her 70s with acute or convalescent COVID-19. Sample: peripheral blood. CDR3 DNA: TGTGCCAGCAGCCCCGACATCGATAACTATGGCTACACCTTC. Its protein product is CASSPDIDNYGYTF.